Reported below is one T cell receptor (beta chain). Antigen unknown. Trimming at V came to 5 bases and at J to 8 bases, leaving 7 bases not matched to a gene. The CDR3 extends over 14 amino acids. From germline, CDR1 is SGHTA and CDR2 FQGNSA. This entry is derived from a study of beta chain features in type 1 diabetes. Study-wide results and limits: Shortening of TCRB CDR3s, moderate but significant, appeared in all four CD4+ subsets of Type 1 diabetes patients.

Isolated RNA was reverse transcribed in full, so expressed TCRB transcripts were sequenced. Produced via immunoSEQ multiplex PCR; TCRdb's table is partial and in-frame only. The sample consists of under 400,000 clones, 10% to 15% of them appearing once. Sequencing was performed on naive CD4+ T cells from blood. The genes are TRBV7-2 and TRBJ1-2, with 11 bases identical to TRBD1. The sequence derives from a young woman with type 1 diabetes. The CDR3, as DNA: TGTGCCAGCAGCCCCGGACAGGGGGCGAGGGGCTACACCTTC. Translated: CASSPGQGARGYTF.